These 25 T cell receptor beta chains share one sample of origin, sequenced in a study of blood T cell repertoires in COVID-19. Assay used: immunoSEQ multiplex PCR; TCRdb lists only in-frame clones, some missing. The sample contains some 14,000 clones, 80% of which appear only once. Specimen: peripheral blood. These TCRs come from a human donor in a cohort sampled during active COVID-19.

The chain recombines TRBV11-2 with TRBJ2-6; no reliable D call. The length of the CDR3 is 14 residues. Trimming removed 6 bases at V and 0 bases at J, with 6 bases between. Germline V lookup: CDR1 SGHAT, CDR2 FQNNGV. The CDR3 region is CASRRISGANVLTF. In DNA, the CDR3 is TGTGCCAGCAGGCGGATCTCTGGGGCCAACGTCCTGACTTTC.

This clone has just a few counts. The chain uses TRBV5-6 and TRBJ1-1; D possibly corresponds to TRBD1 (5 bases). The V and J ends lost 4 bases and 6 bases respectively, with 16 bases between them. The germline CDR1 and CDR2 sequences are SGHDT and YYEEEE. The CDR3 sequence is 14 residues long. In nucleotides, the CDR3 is TGTGCCAGCAGCGCTGACGACAGATTCCCTGAAGCTTTCTTT. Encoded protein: CASSADDRFPEAFF.

Written as DNA, the CDR3 is TGTGCCAGCAGCCCACGACAGGGGGTCTACAATGAGCAGTTCTTC. It translates to CASSPRQGVYNEQFF. The chain uses TRBV11-2 and TRBJ2-1, with TRBD1 matching over 9 bases. The CDR3 is 15 residues long. The V segment lost 5 bases and the J segment 3 bases; nucleotides outside the gene matches: 5. CDR1 is SGHAT and CDR2 is FQNNGV in the germline V gene.

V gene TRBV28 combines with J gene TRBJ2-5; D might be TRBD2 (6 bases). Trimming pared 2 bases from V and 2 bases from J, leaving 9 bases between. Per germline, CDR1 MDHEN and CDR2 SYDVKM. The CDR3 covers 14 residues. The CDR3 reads CASSLRRVQETQYF. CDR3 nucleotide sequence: TGTGCCAGCAGTTTACGGAGGGTTCAAGAGACCCAGTACTTC.

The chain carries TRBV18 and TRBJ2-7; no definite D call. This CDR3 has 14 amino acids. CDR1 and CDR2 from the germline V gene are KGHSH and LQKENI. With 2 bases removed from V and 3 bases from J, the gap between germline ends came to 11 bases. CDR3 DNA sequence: TGTGCCAGCTCACCATTCCCGAACAGCTACGAGCAGTACTTC. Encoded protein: CASSPFPNSYEQYF. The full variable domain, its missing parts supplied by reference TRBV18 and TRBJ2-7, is NAGVMQNPRHLVRRRGQEARLRCSPMKGHSHVYWYRQLPEEGLKFMVYLQKENIIDESGMPKERFSAEFPKEGPSILRIQQVVRGDSAAYFCASSPFPNSYEQYFGPGTRLTVT.

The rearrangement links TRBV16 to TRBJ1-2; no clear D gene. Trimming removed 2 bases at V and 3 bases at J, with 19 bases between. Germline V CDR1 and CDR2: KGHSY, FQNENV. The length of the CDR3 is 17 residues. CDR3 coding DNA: TGTGCCAGCAGCCAAGGTAATGCGGCAGCCCTCTACTATGGCTACACCTTC. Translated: CASSQGNAAALYYGYTF.

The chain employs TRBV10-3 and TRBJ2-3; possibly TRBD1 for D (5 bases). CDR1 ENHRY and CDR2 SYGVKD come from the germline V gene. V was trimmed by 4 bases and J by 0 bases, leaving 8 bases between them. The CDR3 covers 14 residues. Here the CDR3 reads CAISVGPSTDTQYF. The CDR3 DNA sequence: TGTGCCATCAGTGTGGGGCCTAGCACAGATACGCAGTATTTT.

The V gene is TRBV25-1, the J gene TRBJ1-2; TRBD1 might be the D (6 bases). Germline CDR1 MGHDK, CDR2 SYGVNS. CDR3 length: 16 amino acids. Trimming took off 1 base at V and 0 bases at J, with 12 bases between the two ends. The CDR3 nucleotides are TGTGCCAGCAGTGAATTAGGACAGAAGTCTAACTATGGCTACACCTTC. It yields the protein CASSELGQKSNYGYTF.

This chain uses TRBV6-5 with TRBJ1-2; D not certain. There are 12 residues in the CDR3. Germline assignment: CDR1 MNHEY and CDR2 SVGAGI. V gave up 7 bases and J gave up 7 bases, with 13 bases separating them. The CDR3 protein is CASNPGSFGYTF. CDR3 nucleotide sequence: TGTGCCAGCAACCCCGGGAGCTTTGGCTACACCTTC.

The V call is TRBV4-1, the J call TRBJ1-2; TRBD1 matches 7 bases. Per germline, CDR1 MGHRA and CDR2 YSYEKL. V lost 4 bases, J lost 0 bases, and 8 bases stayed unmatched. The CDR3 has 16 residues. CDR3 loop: CASSRGFGTANYGYTF. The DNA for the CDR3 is TGCGCCAGCAGCCGAGGTTTTGGGACAGCTAACTATGGCTACACCTTC.

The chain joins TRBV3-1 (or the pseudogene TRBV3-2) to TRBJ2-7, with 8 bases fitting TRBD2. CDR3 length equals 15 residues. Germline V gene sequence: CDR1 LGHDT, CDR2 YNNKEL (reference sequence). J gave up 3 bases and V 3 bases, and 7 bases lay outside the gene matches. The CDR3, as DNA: TGTGCCAGCAGCCACACTAGCGGAGGCAACTACGAGCAGTACTTC. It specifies CASSHTSGGNYEQYF.

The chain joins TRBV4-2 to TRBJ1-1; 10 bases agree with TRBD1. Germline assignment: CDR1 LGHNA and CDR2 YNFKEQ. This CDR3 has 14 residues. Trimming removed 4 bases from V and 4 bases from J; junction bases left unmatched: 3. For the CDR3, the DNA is TGTGCCAGCAGCCTCGGGACAGGGGTCACTGAAGCTTTCTTT. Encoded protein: CASSLGTGVTEAFF.

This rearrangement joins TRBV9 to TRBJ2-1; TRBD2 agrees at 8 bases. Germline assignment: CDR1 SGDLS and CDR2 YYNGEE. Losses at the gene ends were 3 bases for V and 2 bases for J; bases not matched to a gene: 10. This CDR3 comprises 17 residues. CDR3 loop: CASSGKGLLAAYNEQFF. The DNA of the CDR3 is TGTGCCAGCAGCGGTAAAGGTTTACTAGCGGCCTACAATGAGCAGTTCTTC.

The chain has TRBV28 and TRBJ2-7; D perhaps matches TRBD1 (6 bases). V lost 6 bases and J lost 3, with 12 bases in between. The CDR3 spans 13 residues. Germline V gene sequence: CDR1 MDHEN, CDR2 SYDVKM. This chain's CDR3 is CASRGQPNYEQYF. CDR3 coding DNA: TGTGCCAGCAGAGGACAGCCAAACTACGAGCAGTACTTC.

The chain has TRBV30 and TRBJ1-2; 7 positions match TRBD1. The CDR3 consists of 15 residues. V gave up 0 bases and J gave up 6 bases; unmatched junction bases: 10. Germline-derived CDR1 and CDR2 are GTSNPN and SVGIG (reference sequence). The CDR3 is CAWSVLRGMRDGYTF. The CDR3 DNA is TGTGCCTGGAGTGTACTCAGGGGGATGCGTGATGGCTACACCTTC. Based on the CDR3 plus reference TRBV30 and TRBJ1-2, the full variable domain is SQTIHQWPATLVQPVGSPLSLECTVEGTSNPNLYWYRQAAGRGLQLLFYSVGIGQISSEVPQNLSASRPQDRQFILSSKKLLLSDSGFYLCAWSVLRGMRDGYTFGSGTRLTVV.

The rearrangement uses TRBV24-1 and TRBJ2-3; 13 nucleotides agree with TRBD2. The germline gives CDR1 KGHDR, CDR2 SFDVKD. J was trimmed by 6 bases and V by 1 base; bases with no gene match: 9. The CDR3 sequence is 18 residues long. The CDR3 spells CATSDLSGLAGVSDTQYF. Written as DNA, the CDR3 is TGTGCCACCAGTGATTTATCAGGACTAGCGGGAGTCTCCGATACGCAGTATTTT.

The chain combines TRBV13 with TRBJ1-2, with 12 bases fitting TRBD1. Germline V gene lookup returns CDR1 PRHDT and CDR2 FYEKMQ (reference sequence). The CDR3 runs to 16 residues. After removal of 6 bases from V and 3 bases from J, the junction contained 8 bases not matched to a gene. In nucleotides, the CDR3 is TGTGCCAGCAGGCCCACCGGGACAGGGGGCGACTATGGCTACACCTTC. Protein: CASRPTGTGGDYGYTF.

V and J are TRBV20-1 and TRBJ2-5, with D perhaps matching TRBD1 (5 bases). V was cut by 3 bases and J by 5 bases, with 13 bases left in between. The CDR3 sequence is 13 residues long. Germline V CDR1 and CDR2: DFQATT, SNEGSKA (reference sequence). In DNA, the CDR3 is TGCAGTGCTAGTTTCTGGGGCAGGGAGACCCAGTACTTC. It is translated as CSASFWGRETQYF.

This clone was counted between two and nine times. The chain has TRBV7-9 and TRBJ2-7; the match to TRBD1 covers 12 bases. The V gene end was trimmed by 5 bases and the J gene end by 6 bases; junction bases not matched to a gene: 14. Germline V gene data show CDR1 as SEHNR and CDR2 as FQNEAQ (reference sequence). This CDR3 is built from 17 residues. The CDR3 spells CASSPGTGGRVGIEQYF. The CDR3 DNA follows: TGTGCCAGCAGCCCCGGGACAGGGGGCCGCGTCGGGATCGAGCAGTACTTC.

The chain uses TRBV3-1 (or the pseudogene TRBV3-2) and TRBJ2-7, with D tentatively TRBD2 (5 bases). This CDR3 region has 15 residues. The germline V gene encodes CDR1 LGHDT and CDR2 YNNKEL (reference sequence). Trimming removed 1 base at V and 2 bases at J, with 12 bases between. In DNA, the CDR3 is TGTGCCAGCAGCCAAGTTTTACGGGGTCCCTACGAGCAGTACTTC. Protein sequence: CASSQVLRGPYEQYF.

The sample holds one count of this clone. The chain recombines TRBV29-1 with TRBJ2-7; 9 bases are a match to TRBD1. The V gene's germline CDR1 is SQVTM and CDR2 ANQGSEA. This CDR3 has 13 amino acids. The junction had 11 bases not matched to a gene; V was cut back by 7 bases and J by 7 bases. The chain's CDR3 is CSGKQGAKGEQYF. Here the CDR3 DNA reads TGCAGCGGAAAACAGGGGGCTAAGGGGGAGCAGTACTTC.

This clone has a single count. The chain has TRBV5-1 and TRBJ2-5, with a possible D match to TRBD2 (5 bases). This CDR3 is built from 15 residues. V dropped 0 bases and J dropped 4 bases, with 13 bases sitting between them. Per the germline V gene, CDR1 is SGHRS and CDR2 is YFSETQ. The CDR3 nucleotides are TGCGCCAGCAGCTTGGCCGGGTATGCGGGAGAGACCCAGTACTTC. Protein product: CASSLAGYAGETQYF. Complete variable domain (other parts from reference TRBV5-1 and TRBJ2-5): KAGVTQTPRYLIKTRGQQVTLSCSPISGHRSVSWYQQTPGQGLQFLFEYFSETQRNKGNFPGRFSGRQFSNSRSEMNVSTLELGDSALYLCASSLAGYAGETQYFGPGTRLLVL.

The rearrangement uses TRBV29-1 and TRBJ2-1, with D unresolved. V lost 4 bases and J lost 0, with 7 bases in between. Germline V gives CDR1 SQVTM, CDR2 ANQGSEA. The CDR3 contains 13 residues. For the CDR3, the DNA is TGCAGCGTTGGTACACCCTCCTACAATGAGCAGTTCTTC. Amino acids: CSVGTPSYNEQFF.

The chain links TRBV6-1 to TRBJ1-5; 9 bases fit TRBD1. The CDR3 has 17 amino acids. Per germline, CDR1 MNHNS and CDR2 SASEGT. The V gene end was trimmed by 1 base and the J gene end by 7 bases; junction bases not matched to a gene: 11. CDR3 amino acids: CASSEVWDRVRDQPQHF. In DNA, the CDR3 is TGTGCCAGCAGTGAAGTGTGGGACAGGGTTAGAGACCAGCCCCAGCATTTT.

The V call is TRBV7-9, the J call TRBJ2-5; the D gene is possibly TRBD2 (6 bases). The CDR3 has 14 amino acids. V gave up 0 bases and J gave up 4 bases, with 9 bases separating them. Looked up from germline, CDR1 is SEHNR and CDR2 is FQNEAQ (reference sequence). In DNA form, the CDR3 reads TGTGCCAGCAGCTTAGCGCGGGGCAGAGAGACCCAGTACTTC. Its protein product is CASSLARGRETQYF.